The entry below describes one TCR beta chain. As yet, its antigen is unknown. The CDR3 has 15 amino acids. Per the germline V gene, CDR1 is SGHDT and CDR2 is YYEEEE. Trimming removed 0 bases from V and 5 bases from J; junction bases left unmatched: 5. The sample is drawn from a study of a mutant IDH1 vaccine in newly diagnosed glioma. Study context: Sex distribution of treated patients was approximately 60% male and roughly 40% female; mean age was about 40 years. Before enrollment, the patients had been treated with radiotherapy alone, temozolomide alone, or both together. Most of them had received both. Regarding the study as a whole: Changes in top peripheral clonotypes did not appear linked to pseudoprogression.

Time point noted: baseline, week 1 (first vaccination visit). Treatment: pre-vaccination baseline after standard-of-care therapy. Each astrocytoma in the donors was new, WHO grade 3 or 4, IDH1-mutant and ATRX-lost. Only in-frame clones appear in the TCRdb table, and some are missing; sequencing was by immunoSEQ multiplex PCR. Of approximately 52,000 clones in the sample, over 65% are singletons; the top ten hold approximately 2%. The V and J genes are TRBV5-6 and TRBJ2-7; 10 nucleotides align to TRBD1. The material was PBMCs, obtained from a glioma patient treated with radiotherapy, temozolomide or both. The TCR sequence derives from a woman in her 40s with glioma. The CDR3 DNA is TGTGCCAGCAGCTTGGCGACAGGGGGCTGGAACGAGCAGTACTTC. Its protein product is CASSLATGGWNEQYF.